Presented here are 14 T cell receptor beta chains from one specimen sequenced in a study of blood T cell repertoires in COVID-19. Profiled with immunoSEQ multiplex PCR; TCRdb holds only in-frame clones, not every one. The sample has about 220,000 clones, 65% to 85% seen once. Input material: PBMCs or T cells enriched from blood (not recorded which). These receptors were collected from a woman aged 55-70 years who had recovered from COVID-19.

V is TRBV10-3 and J is TRBJ2-1, with 13 nucleotides matching TRBD2. The V gene end was trimmed by 3 bases and the J gene end by 8 bases; junction bases not matched to a gene: 4. CDR3 length: 15 residues. CDR1 ENHRY and CDR2 SYGVKD come from the germline V gene. CDR3 sequence: CAISEGLAGVYEQFF. The CDR3 DNA is TGTGCCATCAGTGAAGGACTAGCGGGGGTCTATGAGCAGTTCTTC.

This clone was seen a few times. The rearrangement joins TRBV7-2 to TRBJ1-2, with D possibly matching TRBD1 (5 bases). Germline loops: CDR1 SGHTA, CDR2 FQGNSA. V shed 6 bases and J shed 2 bases, with 16 bases lying between them. The CDR3 consists of 15 residues. The CDR3 nucleotides read TGTGCCAGCAGACCCGGGGGTGGGGAAAACTATGGCTACACCTTC. Its protein product is CASRPGGGENYGYTF.

This rearrangement joins TRBV4-1 to TRBJ1-2, with 8 bases identical to TRBD1. The CDR3 loop spans 15 amino acids. The J segment lost 5 bases and the V segment lost 1 base, leaving 6 bases of the junction unmatched. In germline, CDR1 is MGHRA, CDR2 YSYEKL. DNA for the CDR3: TGCGCCAGCAGCCAAGTTTCGACAGGGGCTTATGGCTACACCTTC. Amino acids: CASSQVSTGAYGYTF.

This chain connects TRBV7-9 to TRBJ2-7; D possibly corresponds to TRBD2 (5 bases). The CDR3 runs 14 residues. CDR1 and CDR2 (germline): SEHNR, FQNEAQ (reference sequence). Between the trimmed V and J ends, which lost 3 bases and 9 bases, there was a span of 18 bases. The CDR3 DNA reads TGTGCCAGCAGCTTGGGCCTTGGTGAGGGTCGGCAGTACTTC. Translating it yields CASSLGLGEGRQYF. The full variable domain, with the rest looked up from reference TRBV7-9 and TRBJ2-7, is DTGVSQNPRHKITKRGQNVTFRCDPISEHNRLYWYRQTLGQGPEFLTYFQNEAQLEKSRLLSDRFSAERPKGSFSTLEIQRTEQGDSAMYLCASSLGLGEGRQYFGPGTRLTVT.

The chain employs TRBV6-5 and TRBJ1-2; 7 bases align to TRBD1. The CDR3 is made up of 13 amino acids. From germline, CDR1 is MNHEY and CDR2 SVGAGI. V trimming: 7 bases; J trimming: 5 bases; junction bases outside the gene matches: 7. CDR3 in DNA: TGTGCCAGCACCAAGGACAGGACTTATGGCTACACCTTC. This codes for CASTKDRTYGYTF.

This clone was seen once. The rearrangement links TRBV5-5 to TRBJ1-5, with D hard to call. This CDR3 has 14 amino acids. Trimming removed 0 bases from V and 2 bases from J, with 6 bases in between. Germline V gene lookup returns CDR1 SGHKS and CDR2 YYEKEE (reference sequence). The CDR3 sequence: CASSLGAGNQPQHF. The CDR3 DNA reads TGTGCCAGCAGCTTGGGGGCAGGCAATCAGCCCCAGCATTTT.

V is TRBV11-2 and J is TRBJ2-7; 7 nucleotides align to TRBD1. Trimming at V came to 1 base and at J to 2 bases, leaving 8 bases not matched to a gene. The CDR3 sequence is 16 residues long. Germline CDR1 and CDR2: SGHAT and FQNNGV. The CDR3 loop reads CASSLGTGSTPYEQYF. The CDR3 nucleotides read TGTGCCAGCAGCTTAGGGACAGGTTCAACTCCCTACGAGCAGTACTTC.

The J gene is TRBJ1-1, the V gene TRBV5-1; 7 bases are shared with TRBD1. There are 15 residues in the CDR3. The junction had 11 bases not matched to a gene; V was cut back by 3 bases and J by 6 bases. The V gene's germline CDR1 is SGHRS and CDR2 YFSETQ. The CDR3 sequence: CASSSRTGGSAEAFF. In DNA, the CDR3 is TGCGCCAGCAGCTCCCGGACAGGCGGGTCGGCTGAAGCTTTCTTT.

This chain uses TRBV19 with TRBJ2-6, with D hard to call. The CDR3 covers 14 residues. Germline V gene sequence: CDR1 LNHDA, CDR2 SQIVND (reference sequence). V dropped 11 bases and J dropped 2 bases, with 13 bases sitting between them. The DNA of the CDR3 is TGTGCCTCATGCGGCGACGCTGGGGCCAACGTCCTGACTTTC. Its translation is CASCGDAGANVLTF. The variable domain in full, with the rest retrieved from reference TRBV19 and TRBJ2-6, is DGGITQSPKYLFRKEGQNVTLSCEQNLNHDAMYWYRQDPGQGLRLIYYSQIVNDFQKGDIAEGYSVSREKKESFPLTVTSAQKNPTAFYLCASCGDAGANVLTFGAGSRLTVL.

V and J are TRBV6-4 and TRBJ1-2, with 8 nucleotides matching TRBD1. The germline V gene encodes CDR1 MRHNA and CDR2 SNTAGT. The CDR3 contains 14 residues. Trimming removed 5 bases from V and 1 base from J; junction bases left unmatched: 3. CDR3 in amino acids: CASSPDRVNYGYTF. DNA for the CDR3: TGTGCCAGCAGTCCGGACAGGGTTAACTATGGCTACACCTTC.

The CDR3 DNA follows: TGTGCCAGCACCTTTCGGACAGCGATCTCCTATGGCTACACCTTC. It codes for CASTFRTAISYGYTF. The chain carries TRBV5-4 and TRBJ1-2; a weak D match, TRBD1 (6 bases). The CDR3 has 15 residues. Germline V lookup: CDR1 SGHNT, CDR2 YYREEE (reference sequence). V was pared by 6 bases and J by 4 bases, with 19 bases between.

The chain employs TRBV3-1 (or the pseudogene TRBV3-2) and TRBJ2-3, with 12 bases that match TRBD2. Germline trimming cut 0 bases from V and 3 bases from J; bases unmatched to any gene: 4. CDR1 and CDR2 (germline): LGHDT, YNNKEL (reference sequence). The CDR3 totals 17 residues. CDR3 protein: CASSQDLAGGPTDTQYF. The CDR3 DNA reads TGTGCCAGCAGCCAAGATCTAGCGGGGGGGCCAACAGATACGCAGTATTTT.

This rearrangement joins TRBV7-9 to TRBJ1-1; TRBD1 is a possible D gene (6 bases). There are 13 residues in the CDR3. CDR1 is SEHNR, CDR2 FQNEAQ, per germline (reference sequence). V was cut by 6 bases and J by 6 bases, with 14 bases left in between. The CDR3 loop is CASSFAGVAEAFF. In nucleotides, the CDR3 is TGTGCCAGCAGTTTTGCAGGGGTTGCTGAAGCTTTCTTT.

The chain links TRBV7-7 to TRBJ1-4; D unclear. The germline gives CDR1 SSHAT, CDR2 FNYEAQ (reference sequence). The ends were cut back, 5 bases at V and 5 bases at J, with 9 bases in the middle. The CDR3 has 13 amino acids. The DNA of the CDR3 is TGTGCCAGCAGCAACGGGATCAATGAAAAACTGTTTTTT. It yields the protein CASSNGINEKLFF. The full variable domain, with the rest looked up from reference TRBV7-7 and TRBJ1-4, is GAGVSQSPRYKVTKRGQDVTLRCDPISSHATLYWYQQALGQGPEFLTYFNYEAQPDKSGLPSDRFSAERPEGSISTLTIQRTEQRDSAMYRCASSNGINEKLFFGSGTQLSVL.